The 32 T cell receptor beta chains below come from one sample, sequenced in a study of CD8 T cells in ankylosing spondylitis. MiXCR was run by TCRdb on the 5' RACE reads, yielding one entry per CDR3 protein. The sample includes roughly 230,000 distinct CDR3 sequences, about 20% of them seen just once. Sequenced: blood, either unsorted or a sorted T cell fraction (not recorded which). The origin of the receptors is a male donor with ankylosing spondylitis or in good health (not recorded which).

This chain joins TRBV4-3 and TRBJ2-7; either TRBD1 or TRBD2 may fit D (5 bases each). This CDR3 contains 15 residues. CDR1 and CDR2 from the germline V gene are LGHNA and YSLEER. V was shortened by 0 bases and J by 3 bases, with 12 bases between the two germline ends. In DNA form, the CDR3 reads TGCGCCAGCAGCCAAGATCGGGACGGACGCTACGAGCAGTACTTC. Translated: CASSQDRDGRYEQYF.

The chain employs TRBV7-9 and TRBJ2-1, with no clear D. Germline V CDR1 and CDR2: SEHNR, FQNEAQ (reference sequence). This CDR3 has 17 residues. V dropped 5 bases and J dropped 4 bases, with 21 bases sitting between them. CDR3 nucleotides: TGTGCCAGCAGCCCAAAAGAATGGCGGAGTAAATACAATGAGCAGTTCTTC. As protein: CASSPKEWRSKYNEQFF.

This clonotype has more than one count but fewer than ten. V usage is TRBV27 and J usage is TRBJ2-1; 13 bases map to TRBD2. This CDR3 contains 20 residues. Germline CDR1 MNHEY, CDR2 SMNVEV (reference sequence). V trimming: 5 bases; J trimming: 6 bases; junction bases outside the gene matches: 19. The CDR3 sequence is CASSLLPGLAGQNAANEQFF. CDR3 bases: TGTGCCAGCAGTCTATTGCCGGGACTAGCGGGACAAAATGCGGCCAATGAGCAGTTCTTC.

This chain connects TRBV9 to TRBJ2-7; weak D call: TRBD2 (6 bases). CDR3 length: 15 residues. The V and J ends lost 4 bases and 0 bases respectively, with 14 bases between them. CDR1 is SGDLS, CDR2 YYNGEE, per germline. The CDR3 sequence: CASSINGGSSYEQYF. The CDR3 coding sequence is TGTGCCAGCAGCATCAATGGGGGGAGCTCCTACGAGCAGTACTTC.

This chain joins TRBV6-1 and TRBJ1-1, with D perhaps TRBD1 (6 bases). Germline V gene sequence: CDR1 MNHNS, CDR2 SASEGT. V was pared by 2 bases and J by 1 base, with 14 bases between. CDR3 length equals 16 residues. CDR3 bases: TGTGCCAGCAGTGAATGGGCAGGGGTGGAGAACACTGAAGCTTTCTTT. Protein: CASSEWAGVENTEAFF.

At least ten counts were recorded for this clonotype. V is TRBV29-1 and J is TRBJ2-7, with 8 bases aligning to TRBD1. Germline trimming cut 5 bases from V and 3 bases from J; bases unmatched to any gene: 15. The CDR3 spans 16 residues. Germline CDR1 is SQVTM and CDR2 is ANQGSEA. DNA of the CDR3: TGCAGCGTTCGAGGGAAGCCGGGACAGGTAAACTACGAGCAGTACTTC. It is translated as CSVRGKPGQVNYEQYF.

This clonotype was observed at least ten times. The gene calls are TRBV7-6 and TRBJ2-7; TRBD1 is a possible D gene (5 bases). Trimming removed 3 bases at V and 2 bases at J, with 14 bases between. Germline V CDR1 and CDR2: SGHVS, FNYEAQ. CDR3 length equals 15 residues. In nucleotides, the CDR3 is TGTGCCAGCAGCTTGGGCTTAAGGGGCACCTACGAGCAGTACTTC. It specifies CASSLGLRGTYEQYF.

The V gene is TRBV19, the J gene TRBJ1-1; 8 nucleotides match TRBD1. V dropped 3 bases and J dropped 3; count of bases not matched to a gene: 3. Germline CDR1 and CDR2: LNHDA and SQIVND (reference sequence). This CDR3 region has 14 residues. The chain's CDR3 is CASSISGGHTEAFF. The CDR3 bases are TGTGCCAGTAGTATCTCAGGGGGCCACACTGAAGCTTTCTTT.

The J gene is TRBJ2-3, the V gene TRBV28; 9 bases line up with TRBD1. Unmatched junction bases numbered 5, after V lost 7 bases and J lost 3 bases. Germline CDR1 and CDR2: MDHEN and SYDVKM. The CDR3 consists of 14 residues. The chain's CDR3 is CASKTGGLTDTQYF. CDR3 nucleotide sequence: TGTGCCAGCAAAACAGGGGGCCTAACAGATACGCAGTATTTT.

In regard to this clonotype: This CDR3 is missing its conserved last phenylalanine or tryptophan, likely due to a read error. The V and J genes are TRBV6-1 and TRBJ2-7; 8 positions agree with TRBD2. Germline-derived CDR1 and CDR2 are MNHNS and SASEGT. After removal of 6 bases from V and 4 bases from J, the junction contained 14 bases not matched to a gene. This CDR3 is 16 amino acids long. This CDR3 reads CASRDSIAGSSYEQYL. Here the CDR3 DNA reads TGTGCCAGCAGGGATTCCATAGCGGGAAGTTCTTACGAGCAGTACCTC.

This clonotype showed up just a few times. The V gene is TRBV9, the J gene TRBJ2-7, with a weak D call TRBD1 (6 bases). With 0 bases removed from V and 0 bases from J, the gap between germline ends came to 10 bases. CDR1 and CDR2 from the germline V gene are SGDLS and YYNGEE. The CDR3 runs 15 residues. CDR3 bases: TGTGCCAGCAGCGTAGAGACAGGCCACTCCTACGAGCAGTACTTC. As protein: CASSVETGHSYEQYF.

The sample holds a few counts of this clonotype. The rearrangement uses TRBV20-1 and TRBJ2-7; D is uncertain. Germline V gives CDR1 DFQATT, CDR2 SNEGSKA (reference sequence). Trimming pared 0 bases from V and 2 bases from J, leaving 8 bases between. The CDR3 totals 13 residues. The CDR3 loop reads CSARDLSAYEQYF. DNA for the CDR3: TGCAGTGCTAGAGATTTAAGCGCCTACGAGCAGTACTTC.

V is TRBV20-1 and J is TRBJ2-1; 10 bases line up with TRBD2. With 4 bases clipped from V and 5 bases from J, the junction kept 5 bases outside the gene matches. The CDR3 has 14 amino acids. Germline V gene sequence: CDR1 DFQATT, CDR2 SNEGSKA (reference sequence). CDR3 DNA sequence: TGCAGTGCTAAAGGACTAGCGGTCCACAATGAGCAGTTCTTC. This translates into CSAKGLAVHNEQFF.

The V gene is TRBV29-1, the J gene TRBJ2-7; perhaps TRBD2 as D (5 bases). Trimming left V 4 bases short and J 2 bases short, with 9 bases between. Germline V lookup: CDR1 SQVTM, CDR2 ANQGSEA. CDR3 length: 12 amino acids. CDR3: CSVAGSPYEQYF. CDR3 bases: TGCAGCGTTGCGGGGTCGCCCTACGAGCAGTACTTC.

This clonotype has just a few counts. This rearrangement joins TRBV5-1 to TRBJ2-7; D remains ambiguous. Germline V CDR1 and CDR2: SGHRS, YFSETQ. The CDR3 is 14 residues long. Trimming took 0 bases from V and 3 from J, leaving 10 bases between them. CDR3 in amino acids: CASSLELENYEQYF. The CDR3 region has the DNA TGCGCCAGCAGCTTGGAGTTGGAAAACTACGAGCAGTACTTC.

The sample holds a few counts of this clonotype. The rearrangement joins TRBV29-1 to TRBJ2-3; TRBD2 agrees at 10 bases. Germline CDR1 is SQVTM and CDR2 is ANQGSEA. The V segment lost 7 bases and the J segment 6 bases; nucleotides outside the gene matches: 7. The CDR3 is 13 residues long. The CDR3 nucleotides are TGCAGCGCCGTAGCGGGAGGAACGGATACGCAGTATTTT. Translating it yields CSAVAGGTDTQYF.

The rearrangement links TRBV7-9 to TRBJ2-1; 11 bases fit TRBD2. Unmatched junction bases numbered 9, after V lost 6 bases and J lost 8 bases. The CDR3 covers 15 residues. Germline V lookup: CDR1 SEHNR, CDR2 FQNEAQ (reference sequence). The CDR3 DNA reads TGTGCCAGCAGGCTAGCGGGAGGTGGTGGCTATGAGCAGTTCTTC. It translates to CASRLAGGGGYEQFF. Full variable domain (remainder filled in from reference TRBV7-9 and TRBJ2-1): DTGVSQNPRHKITKRGQNVTFRCDPISEHNRLYWYRQTLGQGPEFLTYFQNEAQLEKSRLLSDRFSAERPKGSFSTLEIQRTEQGDSAMYLCASRLAGGGGYEQFFGPGTRLTVL.

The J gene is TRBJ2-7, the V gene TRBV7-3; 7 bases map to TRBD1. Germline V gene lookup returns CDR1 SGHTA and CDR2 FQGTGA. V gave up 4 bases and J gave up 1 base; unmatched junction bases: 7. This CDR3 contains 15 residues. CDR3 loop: CASSWDSSGSYEQYF. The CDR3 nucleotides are TGTGCCAGCAGCTGGGACAGTTCGGGATCCTACGAGCAGTACTTC.

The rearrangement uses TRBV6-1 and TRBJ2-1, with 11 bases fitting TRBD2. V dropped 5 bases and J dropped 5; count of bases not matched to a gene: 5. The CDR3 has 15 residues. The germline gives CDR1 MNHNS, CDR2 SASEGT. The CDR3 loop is CASSPTSGGHNEQFF. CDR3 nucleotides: TGTGCCAGCAGTCCCACTAGCGGGGGCCACAATGAGCAGTTCTTC.

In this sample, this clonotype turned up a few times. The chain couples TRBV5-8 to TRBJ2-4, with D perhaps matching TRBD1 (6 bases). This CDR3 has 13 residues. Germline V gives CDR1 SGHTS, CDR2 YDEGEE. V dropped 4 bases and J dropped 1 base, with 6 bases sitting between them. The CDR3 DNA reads TGTGCCAGCAGCCAGGGGGCCAAAAACATTCAGTACTTC. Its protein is CASSQGAKNIQYF.

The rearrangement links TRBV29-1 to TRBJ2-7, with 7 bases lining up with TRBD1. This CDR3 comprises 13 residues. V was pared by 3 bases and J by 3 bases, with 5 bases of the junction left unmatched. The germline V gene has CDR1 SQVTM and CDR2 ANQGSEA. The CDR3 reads CSVDFPGGYEQYF. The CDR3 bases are TGCAGCGTTGATTTTCCAGGGGGCTACGAGCAGTACTTC.

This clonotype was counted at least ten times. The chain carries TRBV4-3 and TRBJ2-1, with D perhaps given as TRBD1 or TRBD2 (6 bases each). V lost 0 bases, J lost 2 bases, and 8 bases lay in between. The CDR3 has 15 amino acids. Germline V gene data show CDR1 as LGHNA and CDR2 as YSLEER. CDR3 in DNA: TGCGCCAGCAGCCAAGACGGGGGCACCTACAATGAGCAGTTCTTC. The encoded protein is CASSQDGGTYNEQFF.

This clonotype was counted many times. Here the CDR3 DNA reads TGTGCCAGCCCCTCAGAGTACTACAATGAGCAGTTCTTC. Its translation: CASPSEYYNEQFF. This chain joins TRBV6-1 and TRBJ2-1; D not resolved. Per the germline V gene, CDR1 is MNHNS and CDR2 is SASEGT. V lost 8 bases and J 3 bases, leaving 11 bases between the germline ends. This CDR3 is 13 amino acids long.

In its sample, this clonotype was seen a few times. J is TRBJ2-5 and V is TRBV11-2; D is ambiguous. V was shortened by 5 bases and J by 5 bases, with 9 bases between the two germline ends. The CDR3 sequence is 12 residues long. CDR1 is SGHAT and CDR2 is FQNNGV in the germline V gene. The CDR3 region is CASSPPDETQYF. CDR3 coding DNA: TGTGCCAGCAGCCCCCCAGATGAGACCCAGTACTTC.

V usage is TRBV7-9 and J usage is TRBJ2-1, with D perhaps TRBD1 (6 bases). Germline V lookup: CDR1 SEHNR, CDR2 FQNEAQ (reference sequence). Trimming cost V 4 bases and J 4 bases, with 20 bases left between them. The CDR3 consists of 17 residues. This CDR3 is CASSSIRQVQGYNEQFF. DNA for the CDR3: TGTGCCAGCAGCTCCATAAGACAGGTTCAGGGTTACAATGAGCAGTTCTTC.

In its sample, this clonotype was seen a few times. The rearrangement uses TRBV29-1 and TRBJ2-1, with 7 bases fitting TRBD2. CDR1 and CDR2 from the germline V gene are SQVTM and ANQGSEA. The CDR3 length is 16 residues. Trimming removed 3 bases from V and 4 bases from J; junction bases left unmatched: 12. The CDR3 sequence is CSVEGYAAGTYNEQFF. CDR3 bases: TGCAGCGTTGAGGGGTACGCAGCGGGAACTTACAATGAGCAGTTCTTC.

The CDR3 nucleotides read TGTGCCAGTAGTATGGGGGACCCTGAGCTGTTTTTT. It is translated as CASSMGDPELFF. V and J are TRBV19 and TRBJ2-2, with D perhaps assigned TRBD1 or TRBD2 (5 bases each). Germline CDR1 and CDR2: LNHDA and SQIVND (reference sequence). Trimming took 3 bases from V and 11 from J, leaving 10 bases between them. This CDR3 has 12 residues.

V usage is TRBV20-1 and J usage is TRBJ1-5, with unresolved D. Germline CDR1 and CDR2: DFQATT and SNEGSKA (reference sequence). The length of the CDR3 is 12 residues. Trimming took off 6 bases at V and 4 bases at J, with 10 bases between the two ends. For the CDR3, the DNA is TGCAGTGCGCGGATCGGAAATCAGCCCCAGCATTTT. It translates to CSARIGNQPQHF.

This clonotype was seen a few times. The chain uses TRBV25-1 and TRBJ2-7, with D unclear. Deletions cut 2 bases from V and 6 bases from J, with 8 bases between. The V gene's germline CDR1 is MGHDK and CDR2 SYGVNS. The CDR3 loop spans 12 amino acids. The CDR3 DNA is TGTGCCAGCAGTGAAGGGGATCCCGAGCAGTACTTC. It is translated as CASSEGDPEQYF.

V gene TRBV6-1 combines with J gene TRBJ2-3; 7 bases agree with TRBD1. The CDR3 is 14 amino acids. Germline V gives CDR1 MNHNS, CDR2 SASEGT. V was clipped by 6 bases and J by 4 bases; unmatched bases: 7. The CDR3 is CASSDPGQPDTQYF. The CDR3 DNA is TGTGCCAGCAGCGATCCGGGACAGCCAGATACGCAGTATTTT.

The CDR3 spells CAISDLDTDTEAFF. Here the CDR3 DNA reads TGTGCCATCAGTGATTTGGACACTGACACTGAAGCTTTCTTT. The chain employs TRBV10-3 and TRBJ1-1, with D maybe TRBD1 (5 bases). The CDR3 sequence is 14 residues long. V was clipped by 3 bases and J by 3 bases, with 11 bases between them. Germline V gives CDR1 ENHRY, CDR2 SYGVKD.

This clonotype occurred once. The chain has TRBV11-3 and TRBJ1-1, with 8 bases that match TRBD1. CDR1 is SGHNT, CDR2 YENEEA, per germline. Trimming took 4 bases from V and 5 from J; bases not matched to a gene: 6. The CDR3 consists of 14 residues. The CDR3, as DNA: TGTGCCAGCAGCTCCAGGGGGCTAGATACTGAAGCTTTCTTT. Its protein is CASSSRGLDTEAFF.